The 23 T cell receptor beta chains presented below share a single source sample, sequenced in a study of blood T cell repertoires in COVID-19. Generated by immunoSEQ multiplex PCR, the TCRdb table keeps only in-frame clones and is missing some. Altogether more than 65,000 clones are present, roughly 90% being singletons, with the ten largest covering less than 7%. The sample comprised peripheral blood. The receptors shown here come from a woman in her 50s with acute or convalescent COVID-19.

The chain employs TRBV6-5 and TRBJ1-4, with TRBD1 identical over 9 bases. V was clipped by 6 bases and J by 7 bases; unmatched bases: 6. This CDR3 region has 14 residues. CDR1 and CDR2 from the germline V gene are MNHEY and SVGAGI. CDR3 residues: CASRGTGYFEKLFF. The CDR3 DNA is TGTGCCAGCAGGGGGACAGGGTATTTTGAAAAACTGTTTTTT.

This clone was recorded a few times. The chain recombines TRBV19 with TRBJ1-1; 8 bases are a match to TRBD1. The trim removed 3 bases at V and 4 bases at J, leaving 13 bases unmatched. CDR1 and CDR2 from the germline V gene are LNHDA and SQIVND (reference sequence). The CDR3 is 17 amino acids. The CDR3 here is CASSMGTGYGRPTEAFF. CDR3 bases: TGTGCCAGTAGTATGGGGACAGGCTACGGTCGGCCCACTGAAGCTTTCTTT.

V and J are TRBV29-1 and TRBJ1-1; 11 bases fit TRBD1. CDR3 length equals 12 residues. Trimming took 6 bases from V and 10 from J; bases not matched to a gene: 7. Germline loops: CDR1 SQVTM, CDR2 ANQGSEA. CDR3 amino acids: CSVKPGQGGAFF. CDR3 in DNA: TGCAGCGTAAAGCCGGGACAGGGGGGAGCTTTCTTT.

This sequence joins TRBV5-6 and TRBJ1-5; D unresolved. In germline, CDR1 is SGHDT, CDR2 YYEEEE. V lost 0 bases to trimming and J lost 4 bases, with 8 bases between them. The CDR3 covers 14 residues. The CDR3 spells CASSLASVNQPQHF. In DNA form, the CDR3 reads TGTGCCAGCAGCTTGGCGTCGGTAAATCAGCCCCAGCATTTT.

This clone was recorded only once. The CDR3 DNA sequence: TGTGCCAGTACCGAATACTCTGGGAGGGGAATGGGCAATCAGCCCCAGCATTTT. Translation gives CASTEYSGRGMGNQPQHF. This chain joins TRBV19 and TRBJ1-5, with a possible D match to TRBD1 (5 bases). Per the germline V gene, CDR1 is LNHDA and CDR2 is SQIVND (reference sequence). V was clipped by 7 bases and J by 2 bases, with 24 bases between them. This CDR3 comprises 18 residues. The whole variable domain, remainder taken from reference TRBV19 and TRBJ1-5, is DGGITQSPKYLFRKEGQNVTLSCEQNLNHDAMYWYRQDPGQGLRLIYYSQIVNDFQKGDIAEGYSVSREKKESFPLTVTSAQKNPTAFYLCASTEYSGRGMGNQPQHFGDGTRLSIL.

The V call is TRBV7-3, the J call TRBJ2-2; TRBD1 matches at 7 bases. From germline, CDR1 is SGHTA and CDR2 FQGTGA. J was trimmed by 3 bases and V by 4 bases; bases with no gene match: 5. CDR3 length: 15 residues. For the CDR3, the DNA is TGTGCCAGCAGCTCGGGACAGATCCACACCGGGGAGCTGTTTTTT. It encodes CASSSGQIHTGELFF.

In its sample, this clone was seen a few times. CDR3 loop: CASSDMPGGGGSDEQFF. CDR3 nucleotide sequence: TGTGCCAGCAGTGATATGCCTGGCGGCGGGGGGTCTGATGAGCAGTTCTTC. The V gene is TRBV6-1, the J gene TRBJ2-1; 8 positions agree with TRBD2. CDR1 MNHNS and CDR2 SASEGT come from the germline V gene. V shed 3 bases, J shed 8 bases, and the junction held 15 bases outside the gene matches. This CDR3 region has 17 residues.

The chain uses TRBV5-1 and TRBJ2-1; TRBD2 matches at 10 bases. The germline V gene has CDR1 SGHRS and CDR2 YFSETQ. The V gene end was trimmed by 2 bases and the J gene end by 7 bases; junction bases not matched to a gene: 15. The CDR3 is 18 residues long. CDR3 DNA sequence: TGCGCCAGCAGCTTAACTTTGCGGCTAGCGGGAGCTTCAAATGAGCAGTTCTTC. Amino acids: CASSLTLRLAGASNEQFF. The variable domain in full, with the rest retrieved from reference TRBV5-1 and TRBJ2-1, is KAGVTQTPRYLIKTRGQQVTLSCSPISGHRSVSWYQQTPGQGLQFLFEYFSETQRNKGNFPGRFSGRQFSNSRSEMNVSTLELGDSALYLCASSLTLRLAGASNEQFFGPGTRLTVL.

This clone has only one observation. The chain joins TRBV5-1 to TRBJ2-1, with 8 bases identical to TRBD2. J lost 7 bases, V lost 4 bases, and 7 bases had no gene match. This CDR3 is built from 14 residues. From germline, CDR1 is SGHRS and CDR2 YFSETQ. The CDR3 loop is CASSPGRAGNEQFF. As DNA, the CDR3 is TGCGCCAGCAGCCCCGGGAGGGCGGGTAATGAGCAGTTCTTC.

At least ten counts were recorded for this clone. This chain links TRBV5-6 with TRBJ2-7; 8 bases are shared with TRBD2. Trimming took 2 bases from V and 5 from J; bases not matched to a gene: 9. Germline V CDR1 and CDR2: SGHDT, YYEEEE. The CDR3 totals 15 residues. DNA for the CDR3: TGTGCCAGCAGCTTTATCGGGAGGGCCGGGGACGAGCAGTACTTC. This encodes CASSFIGRAGDEQYF.

The chain carries TRBV2 and TRBJ2-2, with D perhaps matching TRBD1 (5 bases). The ends were cut back, 4 bases at V and 7 bases at J, with 13 bases in the middle. The CDR3 covers 14 residues. CDR1 and CDR2 (germline): SNHLY, FYNNEI. DNA for the CDR3: TGTGCCAGCAGTGTAGAAGGGGCGGACGGGGAGCTGTTTTTT. Encoded protein: CASSVEGADGELFF.

The V gene is TRBV7-2, the J gene TRBJ1-2; tentatively, D is TRBD1 (6 bases). This CDR3 is built from 18 residues. Germline CDR1 and CDR2: SGHTA and FQGNSA. Trimming pared 1 base from V and 8 bases from J, leaving 26 bases between. The CDR3 spells CASSLEVGWTRQAGGYTF. The CDR3, as DNA: TGTGCCAGCAGCTTAGAAGTAGGTTGGACGCGACAGGCGGGCGGCTACACCTTC.

The chain uses TRBV9 and TRBJ2-3; TRBD2 is a possible D gene (6 bases). CDR1 is SGDLS and CDR2 is YYNGEE in the germline V gene. V lost 0 bases, J lost 5 bases, and 13 bases lay in between. CDR3 length: 15 residues. This CDR3 reads CASSVGGAWGDTQYF. The CDR3 coding sequence is TGTGCCAGCAGCGTAGGCGGGGCCTGGGGAGATACGCAGTATTTT. Drawing the rest from reference TRBV9 and TRBJ2-3, the complete variable domain is DSGVTQTPKHLITATGQRVTLRCSPRSGDLSVYWYQQSLDQGLQFLIQYYNGEERAKGNILERFSAQQFPDLHSELNLSSLELGDSALYFCASSVGGAWGDTQYFGPGTRLTVL.

V and J are TRBV6-6 and TRBJ1-2, with 7 nucleotides matching TRBD1. Trimming cost V 10 bases and J 7 bases; bases outside gene matches: 12. The CDR3 totals 13 residues. From germline, CDR1 is MNHNY and CDR2 SVGAGI (reference sequence). The CDR3 DNA is TGTGCCACCCAAGTAGGGGGCATGGTTGGCTACACCTTC. Translated: CATQVGGMVGYTF.

The V and J genes are TRBV15 and TRBJ2-1, with no clear D. Germline V gives CDR1 LNHNV, CDR2 YYDKDF (reference sequence). Trimming took off 5 bases at V and 7 bases at J, with 15 bases between the two ends. The CDR3 spans 14 residues. This chain's CDR3 is CATSGSTIGNEQFF. The CDR3 bases are TGTGCCACCAGCGGGTCTACTATCGGAAATGAGCAGTTCTTC.

The V gene is TRBV30, the J gene TRBJ1-3; D unclear. The CDR3 covers 12 residues. Germline V gene data show CDR1 as GTSNPN and CDR2 as SVGIG (reference sequence). The V gene lost 2 bases and the J gene lost 4 bases, with 6 bases spanning the gap. The CDR3, as DNA: TGTGCCTGGAGTCTACAGGGAAACACCATATATTTT. Residues: CAWSLQGNTIYF.

The count of this clone is one. The chain links TRBV30 to TRBJ1-2; TRBD1 matches at 7 bases. The J segment lost 7 bases and the V segment lost 3 bases, leaving 8 bases of the junction unmatched. The CDR3 sequence is 13 residues long. Germline V gene lookup returns CDR1 GTSNPN and CDR2 SVGIG (reference sequence). CDR3 sequence reads: CAWRDRSRGGYTF. DNA for the CDR3: TGTGCCTGGAGGGACAGGTCAAGGGGTGGCTACACCTTC.

This clone showed up just once. This chain connects TRBV5-1 to TRBJ1-6, with a tentative D call TRBD1 (5 bases). Looked up from germline, CDR1 is SGHRS and CDR2 is YFSETQ. CDR3 size: 15 residues. V shed 0 bases and J shed 8 bases, with 12 bases lying between them. CDR3 in DNA: TGCGCCAGCAGCTTGGGGGACTCCGGTCATTCACCCCTCCACTTT. It specifies CASSLGDSGHSPLHF.

The J gene is TRBJ1-2, the V gene TRBV6-5; 9 nucleotides match TRBD1. The CDR3 loop spans 15 amino acids. Unmatched junction bases numbered 13, after V lost 7 bases and J lost 7 bases. The germline V gene encodes CDR1 MNHEY and CDR2 SVGAGI. CDR3 bases: TGTGCCAGCACCGAGGACAGGGGCGCAATGGGTGGCTACACCTTC. This gives the protein CASTEDRGAMGGYTF.

The chain couples TRBV6-1 to TRBJ1-2; 12 nucleotides agree with TRBD1. CDR1 is MNHNS, CDR2 SASEGT, per germline. With V trimmed by 2 bases and J by 7 bases, 5 bases remained unmatched. The CDR3 is 15 amino acids. CDR3 sequence: CASSEPGQGAGGYTF. The CDR3 DNA reads as TGTGCCAGCAGTGAACCGGGACAGGGGGCGGGTGGCTACACCTTC.

The chain combines TRBV19 with TRBJ1-5, with 12 nucleotides matching TRBD1. The CDR3 is 16 residues long. Trimming removed 4 bases from V and 3 bases from J; junction bases left unmatched: 4. Germline V gives CDR1 LNHDA, CDR2 SQIVND (reference sequence). Here the CDR3 reads CASSSGDRGLNQPQHF. In nucleotides, the CDR3 is TGTGCCAGTAGTAGCGGGGACAGGGGGCTCAATCAGCCCCAGCATTTT.

The rearrangement links TRBV19 to TRBJ2-7; D uncertain. Trimming took 5 bases from V and 2 from J, leaving 16 bases between them. The CDR3 runs to 15 residues. CDR1 and CDR2 from the germline V gene are LNHDA and SQIVND (reference sequence). CDR3 loop: CASSLAGAAPYEQYF. CDR3 coding DNA: TGTGCCAGTAGTCTCGCCGGCGCGGCTCCCTACGAGCAGTACTTC.

The V gene is TRBV3-1 (or the pseudogene TRBV3-2), the J gene TRBJ1-2; D might be TRBD1 (6 bases). V was shortened by 5 bases and J by 7 bases, with 11 bases between the two germline ends. This CDR3 has 12 residues. Germline CDR1 LGHDT, CDR2 YNNKEL (reference sequence). The CDR3 nucleotides are TGTGCCAGCAGCTCCCGGACAGCTGGCTACACCTTC. It yields the protein CASSSRTAGYTF.